This T cell receptor (beta chain) was documented in a study of T cell changes during pregnancy in multiple sclerosis. Profiled with immunoSEQ multiplex PCR; TCRdb holds only in-frame clones, not every one. The sample lists fewer than 40,000 clones, about nine tenths occurring once. This sequence was found in a female donor in good health, enrolled as a control in a pregnancy study. Sequencing was performed on CD4+ T cells from peripheral blood mononuclear cells, taken in the first trimester of pregnancy.

The CDR3 protein is CASSEAGQRNQPQHF. The DNA of the CDR3 is TGTGCCAGCAGCGAAGCTGGACAGCGCAATCAGCCCCAGCATTTT. This sequence joins TRBV7-2 and TRBJ1-5; D is possibly TRBD1 (6 bases). V lost 5 bases and J lost 2, with 13 bases in between. This CDR3 is built from 15 residues. The germline V gene has CDR1 SGHTA and CDR2 FQGNSA.